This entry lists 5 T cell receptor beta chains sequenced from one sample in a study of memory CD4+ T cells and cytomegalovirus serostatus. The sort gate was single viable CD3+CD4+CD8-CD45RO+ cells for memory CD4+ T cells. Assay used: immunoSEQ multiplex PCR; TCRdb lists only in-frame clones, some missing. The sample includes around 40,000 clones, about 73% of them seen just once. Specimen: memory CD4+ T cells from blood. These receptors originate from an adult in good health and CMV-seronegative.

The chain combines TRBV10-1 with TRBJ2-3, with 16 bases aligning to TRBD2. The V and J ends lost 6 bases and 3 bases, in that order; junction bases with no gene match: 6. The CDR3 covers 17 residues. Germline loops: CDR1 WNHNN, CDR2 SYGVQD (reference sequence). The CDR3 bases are TGCGCCAGCAGCCCCGGGACTAGCGGGGGGGCAACAGATACGCAGTATTTT. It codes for CASSPGTSGGATDTQYF.

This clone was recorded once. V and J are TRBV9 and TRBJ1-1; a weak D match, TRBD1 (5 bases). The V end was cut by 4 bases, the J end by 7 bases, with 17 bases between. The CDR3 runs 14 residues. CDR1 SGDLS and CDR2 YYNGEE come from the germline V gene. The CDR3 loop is CASSPQWDGSEAFF. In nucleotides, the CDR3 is TGTGCCAGCAGCCCCCAATGGGACGGCAGTGAAGCTTTCTTT. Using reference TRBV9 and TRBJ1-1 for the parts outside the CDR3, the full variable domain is DSGVTQTPKHLITATGQRVTLRCSPRSGDLSVYWYQQSLDQGLQFLIQYYNGEERAKGNILERFSAQQFPDLHSELNLSSLELGDSALYFCASSPQWDGSEAFFGQGTRLTVV.

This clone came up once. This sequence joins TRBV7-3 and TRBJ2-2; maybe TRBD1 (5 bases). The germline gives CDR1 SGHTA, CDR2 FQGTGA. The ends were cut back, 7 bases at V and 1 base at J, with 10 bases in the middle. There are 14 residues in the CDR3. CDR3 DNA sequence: TGTGCCAGCAAGGCAGGGCGGAACACCGGGGAGCTGTTTTTT. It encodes CASKAGRNTGELFF.

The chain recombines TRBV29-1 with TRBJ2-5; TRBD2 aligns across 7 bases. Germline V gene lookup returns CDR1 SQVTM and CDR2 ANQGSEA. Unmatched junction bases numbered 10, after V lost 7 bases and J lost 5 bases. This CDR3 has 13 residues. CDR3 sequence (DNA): TGCAGCGAAGCGAGCGGGGTGGGTGAGACCCAGTACTTC. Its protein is CSEASGVGETQYF.

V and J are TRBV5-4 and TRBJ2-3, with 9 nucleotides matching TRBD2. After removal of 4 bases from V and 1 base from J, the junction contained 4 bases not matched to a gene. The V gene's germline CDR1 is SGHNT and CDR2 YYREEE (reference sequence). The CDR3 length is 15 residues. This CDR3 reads CASSPGLAGTDTQYF. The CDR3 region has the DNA TGTGCCAGCAGCCCGGGACTAGCCGGCACAGATACGCAGTATTTT.